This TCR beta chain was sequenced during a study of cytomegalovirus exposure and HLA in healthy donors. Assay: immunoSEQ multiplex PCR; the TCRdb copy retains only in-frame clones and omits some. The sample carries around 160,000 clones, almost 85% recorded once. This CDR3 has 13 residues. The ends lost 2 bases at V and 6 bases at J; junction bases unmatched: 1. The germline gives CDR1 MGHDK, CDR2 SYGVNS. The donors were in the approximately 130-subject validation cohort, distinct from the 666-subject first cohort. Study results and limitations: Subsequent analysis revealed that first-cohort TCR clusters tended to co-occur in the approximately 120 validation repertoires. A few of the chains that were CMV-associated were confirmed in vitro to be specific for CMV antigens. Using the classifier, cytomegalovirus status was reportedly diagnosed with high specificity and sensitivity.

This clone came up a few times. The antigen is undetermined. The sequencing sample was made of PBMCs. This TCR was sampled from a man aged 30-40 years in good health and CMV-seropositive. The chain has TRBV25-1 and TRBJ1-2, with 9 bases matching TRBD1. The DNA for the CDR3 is TGTGCCAGCAGTGAAGGGACAGGGAATGGCTACACCTTC. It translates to CASSEGTGNGYTF.